These 20 T cell receptor beta chains share one sample of origin, sequenced in a study of blood T cells in healthy people across ages (dated by TCRdb to 2014 to 2015). To prepare the library, 5' RACE was applied. Reads for this sample came from an Illumina HiSeq 2500. The second PCR ran for roughly 7 to 11 cycles and used a J-beta primer mix along with a sample-barcoded 5' primer. TCRdb's own reprocessing of the public reads used fastp at Q25 and MiXCR and kept productive beta chains. Rows with a matching CDR3 protein are joined into one entry that keeps the most common DNA and genes. The sample yields some 900,000 distinct CDR3 sequences; around 46% were counted once. Jointly, the top ten make up roughly an eighth of the sample. The sample consisted of blood. The source is a man aged 25 to 40 in good health.

This clonotype was observed a handful of times. The chain employs TRBV28 and TRBJ2-3; D is perhaps TRBD2 (5 bases). The CDR3 has 15 amino acids. V was trimmed by 4 bases and J by 6 bases, leaving 17 bases between them. Germline V CDR1 and CDR2: MDHEN, SYDVKM. Here the CDR3 DNA reads TGTGCCAGCAGTTCCGGGGTGGGCGGTTTCGATACGCAGTATTTT. It codes for CASSSGVGGFDTQYF.

This clonotype was counted only a few times. In DNA, the CDR3 is TGTGCCAGCAGCTATCGCAGCTCTGGGGCCAACGTCCTGACTTTC. It specifies CASSYRSSGANVLTF. V gene TRBV3-1 combines with J gene TRBJ2-6; D gene ambiguous. Trimming stripped 5 bases from V and 0 bases from J, with 8 bases between. Germline assignment: CDR1 LGHDT and CDR2 YNNKEL (reference sequence). The CDR3 spans 15 residues.

The chain combines TRBV5-1 with TRBJ2-3; D tentatively reads TRBD1 or TRBD2 (5 bases each). V dropped 0 bases and J dropped 1 base, with 18 bases sitting between them. Germline V gene data show CDR1 as SGHRS and CDR2 as YFSETQ. The CDR3 loop spans 18 amino acids. The CDR3, as DNA: TGCGCCAGCAGCTTGGGAGGGAGAGGGGTCATGGGCACAGATACGCAGTATTTT. This translates into CASSLGGRGVMGTDTQYF.

The chain has TRBV7-9 and TRBJ2-7; D ambiguous. The germline V gene encodes CDR1 SEHNR and CDR2 FQNEAQ (reference sequence). Trimming pared 5 bases from V and 0 bases from J, leaving 11 bases between. The CDR3 runs 14 residues. CDR3 sequence (DNA): TGTGCCAGCAGCCCCGCTGAGCCCTCCTACGAGCAGTACTTC. Translating gives CASSPAEPSYEQYF.

This clonotype was found a few times. CDR3 DNA sequence: TGTGCCAGCAGCCCCTTGCCTAGCGGGTCCTCAATTTACGAGCAGTACTTC. Residues: CASSPLPSGSSIYEQYF. The rearrangement joins TRBV7-2 to TRBJ2-7; 8 bases line up with TRBD2. V was clipped by 5 bases and J by 4 bases; unmatched bases: 16. The CDR3 totals 17 residues. Germline values: CDR1 SGHTA, CDR2 FQGNSA. Using reference TRBV7-2 and TRBJ2-7 for the parts outside the CDR3, the full variable domain is GAGVSQSPSNKVTEKGKDVELRCDPISGHTALYWYRQSLGQGLEFLIYFQGNSAPDKSGLPSDRFSAERTGGSVSTLTIQRTQQEDSAVYLCASSPLPSGSSIYEQYFGPGTRLTVT.

This chain connects TRBV6-6 to TRBJ2-1; TRBD1 agrees at 8 bases. CDR1 and CDR2 (germline): MNHNY, SVGAGI (reference sequence). After removal of 4 bases from V and 6 bases from J, the junction contained 8 bases not matched to a gene. This CDR3 comprises 15 residues. CDR3 amino acids: CASSSSGQGGNEQFF. As DNA, the CDR3 is TGTGCCAGCAGTTCGAGCGGACAGGGTGGCAATGAGCAGTTCTTC.

The J gene is TRBJ2-2, the V gene TRBV5-1; TRBD2 matches 15 bases. Trimming cost V 5 bases and J 4 bases; bases outside gene matches: 12. This CDR3 comprises 19 residues. CDR1 and CDR2 from the germline V gene are SGHRS and YFSETQ. The CDR3 DNA reads as TGCGCCAGCAGTTCTCTGGGACTAGCGGGGGGCACCTCCACCGGGGAGCTGTTTTTT. It codes for CASSSLGLAGGTSTGELFF.

This clonotype was seen only a few times. In DNA form, the CDR3 reads TGCAGCGTTGCGACTTCGTTTTCGACCCAGTACTTC. Translation: CSVATSFSTQYF. V and J are TRBV29-1 and TRBJ2-7; no clear D. Gene TRBJ2-5 matches the end of the DNA better, so the J call may be wrong. This CDR3 comprises 12 residues. Germline CDR1 and CDR2: SQVTM and ANQGSEA.

This clonotype occurred a few times. The chain carries TRBV7-2 and TRBJ1-6; no definite D call. CDR1 is SGHTA, CDR2 FQGNSA, per germline. The CDR3 loop spans 14 amino acids. Deletions cut 2 bases from V and 4 bases from J, with 6 bases between. The CDR3 nucleotides are TGTGCCAGCAGCTTAAGTATATATAATTCACCCCTCCACTTT. This sequence encodes CASSLSIYNSPLHF.

The chain couples TRBV7-8 to TRBJ1-5; no clear D. Trimming cost V 6 bases and J 0 bases, with 15 bases left between them. The CDR3 runs to 16 residues. Germline CDR1 reads SGHVS; CDR2 reads FQNEAQ. The CDR3 DNA is TGTGCCAGCAGTCAAACCCCTCTTTATAGCAATCAGCCCCAGCATTTT. Translating gives CASSQTPLYSNQPQHF.

The chain couples TRBV7-9 to TRBJ2-5; D unresolved. V lost 3 bases and J 4 bases, leaving 9 bases between the germline ends. Germline assignment: CDR1 SEHNR and CDR2 FQNEAQ (reference sequence). The CDR3 is made up of 13 amino acids. The CDR3 spells CASSFSGLETQYF. In nucleotides, the CDR3 is TGTGCCAGCAGCTTTTCAGGTCTAGAGACCCAGTACTTC.

This clonotype was recorded a few times. Given a much more abundant clone one base away, this may be a read error. V is TRBV27 and J is TRBJ1-2; maybe TRBD1 (5 bases). This CDR3 region has 14 residues. Trimming shortened V by 5 bases and J by 4 bases, and 14 bases separated the two germline ends. Germline CDR1 reads MNHEY; CDR2 reads SMNVEV (reference sequence). This CDR3 is CASSVGAGGYGYTF. In DNA form, the CDR3 reads TGTGCCAGCAGTGTAGGGGCCGGCGGCTATGGCTACACCTTC.

V usage is TRBV11-2 and J usage is TRBJ2-1; tentative D call: TRBD2 (5 bases). The last part of the DNA fits TRBJ2-7 better; the J call may be wrong. The CDR3 contains 15 residues. In germline, CDR1 is SGHAT, CDR2 FQNNGV. For the CDR3, the DNA is TGTGCCAGCAGCTTAGGCCTAGCTCCTTACAATGAGCAGTACTTC. Translated, it gives CASSLGLAPYNEQYF.

The chain links TRBV28 to TRBJ1-5, with 7 bases matching TRBD1. CDR1 and CDR2 (germline): MDHEN, SYDVKM. The V and J ends lost 7 bases and 3 bases, in that order; junction bases with no gene match: 3. The CDR3 is 13 amino acids. The CDR3 nucleotides are TGTGCCAGCAAGGGACAGATCAATCAGCCCCAGCATTTT. It specifies CASKGQINQPQHF.

This clonotype was picked up a small number of times. This chain connects TRBV27 to TRBJ2-7, with 7 bases matching TRBD1. The V gene end was trimmed by 6 bases and the J gene end by 5 bases; junction bases not matched to a gene: 13. This CDR3 spans 15 amino acids. In germline, CDR1 is MNHEY, CDR2 SMNVEV (reference sequence). In nucleotides, the CDR3 is TGTGCCAGCAGGGCGACAGGGAAAGCAAACCACGAGCAGTACTTC. It translates to CASRATGKANHEQYF.

The rearrangement uses TRBV11-2 and TRBJ2-3, with 9 bases fitting TRBD2. V dropped 5 bases and J dropped 1; count of bases not matched to a gene: 10. CDR1 SGHAT and CDR2 FQNNGV come from the germline V gene. The CDR3 sequence is 17 residues long. The CDR3 DNA sequence: TGTGCCAGCAGCCACGTACGCGGCGGGGGGGGCACAGATACGCAGTATTTT. Its protein product is CASSHVRGGGGTDTQYF.

The chain has TRBV27 and TRBJ1-2; possible D gene TRBD1, 6 bases. The V and J ends lost 5 bases and 8 bases respectively, with 18 bases between them. The germline CDR1 and CDR2 sequences are MNHEY and SMNVEV (reference sequence). The CDR3 runs to 14 residues. CDR3: CASSPLLGAGGYTF. CDR3 DNA sequence: TGTGCCAGCAGTCCCCTTTTGGGGGCTGGAGGCTACACCTTC.

The rearrangement links TRBV6-1 to TRBJ1-1, with TRBD1 identical over 8 bases. The CDR3 is 13 amino acids. Trimming cost V 6 bases and J 7 bases; bases outside gene matches: 7. Looked up from germline, CDR1 is MNHNS and CDR2 is SASEGT. The CDR3 sequence is CASRLTGADEAFF. DNA for the CDR3: TGTGCCAGCAGACTGACAGGGGCGGATGAAGCTTTCTTT.

This clonotype was picked up a small number of times. The chain carries TRBV7-2 and TRBJ2-1, with D possibly TRBD1 on 5 matching bases. Germline assignment: CDR1 SGHTA and CDR2 FQGNSA. Trimming pared 1 base from V and 1 base from J, leaving 14 bases between. The CDR3 sequence is 17 residues long. CDR3 coding DNA: TGTGCCAGCAGCTTAGAGGGGTCTCCCTCATCCTACAATGAGCAGTTCTTC. It codes for CASSLEGSPSSYNEQFF.

Written as DNA, the CDR3 is TGCAGCGTTGAGGATCGAGTCTCCTACGAGCAGTACTTC. Its translation: CSVEDRVSYEQYF. This chain links TRBV29-1 with TRBJ2-7, with D uncertain. CDR1 and CDR2 (germline): SQVTM, ANQGSEA. The CDR3 runs to 13 residues. V was cut by 3 bases and J by 0 bases, with 9 bases left in between.